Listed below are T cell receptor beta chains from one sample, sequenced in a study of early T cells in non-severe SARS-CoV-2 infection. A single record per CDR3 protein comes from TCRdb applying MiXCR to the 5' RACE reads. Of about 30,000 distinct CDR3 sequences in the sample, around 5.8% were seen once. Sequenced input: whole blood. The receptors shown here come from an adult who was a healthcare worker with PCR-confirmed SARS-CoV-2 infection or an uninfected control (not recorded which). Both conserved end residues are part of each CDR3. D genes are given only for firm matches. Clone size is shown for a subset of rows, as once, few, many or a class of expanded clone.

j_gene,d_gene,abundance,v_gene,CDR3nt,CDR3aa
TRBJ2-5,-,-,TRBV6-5,TGTGCCAGCAGTTATTTCGCAGGAGAGACCCAGTACTTC,CASSYFAGETQYF
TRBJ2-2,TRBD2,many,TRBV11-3,TGTGCCAGCAGCTTGATACTAGCGGGTTACACCGGGGAGCTGTTTTTT,CASSLILAGYTGELFF
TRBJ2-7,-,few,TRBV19,TGTGCCAGTAGTATATCTCTCGGGACTTGGGTGGAGCAGTACTTC,CASSISLGTWVEQYF
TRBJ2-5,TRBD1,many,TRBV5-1,TGCGCCAGCAGAACCACCGGGACAGGGGGGTCGGAGACCCAGTACTTC,CASRTTGTGGSETQYF
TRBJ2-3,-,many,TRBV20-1,TGCAGTGCTAGAACCCAATTCACAGATACGCAGTATTTT,CSARTQFTDTQYF
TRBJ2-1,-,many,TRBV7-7,TGTGCTAGCAGCCCCGGTCTTGAGGGGAATGAGCAGTTCTTC,CASSPGLEGNEQFF
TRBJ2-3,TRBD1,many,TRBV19,TGTGCCAGTCGGCCGGGACAGGGAGGGGATACGCAGTATTTT,CASRPGQGGDTQYF
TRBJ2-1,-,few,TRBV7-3,TGTGCCAGCAGCTCCTACCAGGGTGCAGAGCAGTTCTTC,CASSSYQGAEQFF
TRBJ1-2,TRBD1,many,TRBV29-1,TGCAGCGTAGGACAGGGGCTCGAGGGCTACACCTTC,CSVGQGLEGYTF
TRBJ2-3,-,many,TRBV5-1,TGCGCCAGCAGCTTGGCCAGGCAGGGAAAAGATACGCAGTATTTT,CASSLARQGKDTQYF
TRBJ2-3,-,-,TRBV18,TGTGCCAGCTCCCCCCCCCGACGGGCGGCGCAGTATTTT,CASSPPRRAAQYF
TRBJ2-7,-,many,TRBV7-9,TGTGCCAGCAGCCTGGGACCGGGTGGGGAGCAGTACTTC,CASSLGPGGEQYF
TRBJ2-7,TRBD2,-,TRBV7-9,TGTGCCAGCAGCTTAACTAGCGGGAGGTACGAGCAGTACTTC,CASSLTSGRYEQYF
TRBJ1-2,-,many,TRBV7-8,TGTGCCAGCAGCTTAGTGCAGGGGAGGATCGATGGCTACACCTTC,CASSLVQGRIDGYTF
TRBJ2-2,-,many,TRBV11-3,TGTGCCAGCAGCCGAGGACAGAGCTCCTCTAACACCGGGGAGCTGTTTTTT,CASSRGQSSSNTGELFF
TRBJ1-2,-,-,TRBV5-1,TGCGCCAGCAGCTTGGTGGGTAACTATGGCTACACCTTC,CASSLVGNYGYTF
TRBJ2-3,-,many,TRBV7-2,TGTGCCAGCAGCCTAGGGGCGAGGGCCGGAGATACGCAGTATTTT,CASSLGARAGDTQYF
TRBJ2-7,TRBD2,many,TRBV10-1,TGCGCCAGCAGCAGCGGGAGGGACCTGGGGCAGTACTTC,CASSSGRDLGQYF
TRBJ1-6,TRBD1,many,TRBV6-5,TGTGCCAGCAGTTATACAGGGGAAGAGTCACCCCTCCACTTT,CASSYTGEESPLHF
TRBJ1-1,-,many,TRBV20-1,TGCAGTGCCACGGAACCCCCAAGGGCTACTGAAGCTTTCTTT,CSATEPPRATEAFF
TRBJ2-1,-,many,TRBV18,TGTGCCAGCTCACCACCCGGGCGGAATTACAATGAGCAGTTCTTC,CASSPPGRNYNEQFF
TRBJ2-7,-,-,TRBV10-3,TGTGCCATCAGCCCCTCTGGAGGAGGGAGTCCAGGAAACGAGCAGTACTTC,CAISPSGGGSPGNEQYF
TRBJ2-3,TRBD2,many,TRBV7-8,TGTGCCAGCAGCTTATCCTCGGGAGGGGTTGGCACAGATACGCAGTATTTT,CASSLSSGGVGTDTQYF
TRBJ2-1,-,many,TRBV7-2,TGTGCCAGCAGCCCCACCCTTTCGGGGGAGAATGAGCAGTTCTTC,CASSPTLSGENEQFF
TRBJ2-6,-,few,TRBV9,TGTGCCAGCAGCCCTTGGTCTGCTGGGGCCAACGTCCTGACTTTC,CASSPWSAGANVLTF
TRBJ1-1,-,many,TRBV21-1,TGTGCCAGCATCGCTTCGAACCCCCAAGGCACTGAAGCTTTCTTT,CASIASNPQGTEAFF
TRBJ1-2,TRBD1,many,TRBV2,TGTGCCAGCAGTGAGGGACAGGGGACGTTCTATGGCTACACCTTC,CASSEGQGTFYGYTF
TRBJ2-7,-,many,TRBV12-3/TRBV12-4,TGTGCCAGCAGTTTAACAGGAAACCCCTACGAGCAGTACTTC,CASSLTGNPYEQYF
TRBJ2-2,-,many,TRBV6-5,TGTGCCAGCAGGAAGGAGACCGGGGAGCTGTTTTTT,CASRKETGELFF